This T cell receptor beta chain was profiled in a study of blood T cell repertoires in COVID-19. Across the study: Donors in the United States, Italy and Spain gave samples during acute or convalescent COVID-19. Sample material is recorded as cDNA or gDNA derived from T cells, B-cell-depleted T cells, or PBMCs.

The method was immunoSEQ multiplex PCR; TCRdb's version includes in-frame clones alone and lacks a portion of them. In the table there are around 67,000 clones, approximately 86% of which are singletons. Germline values: CDR1 LGHDT, CDR2 YNNKEL (reference sequence). The CDR3 length is 17 residues. J lost 8 bases, V lost 0 bases, and 11 bases had no gene match. The chain has TRBV3-1 (or the pseudogene TRBV3-2) and TRBJ2-2; 8 bases match TRBD1. The sequenced sample consisted of peripheral blood. The sequence derives from a man older than 75 with active COVID-19. CDR3 loop: CASSQEIPGQGLGELFF. The DNA of the CDR3 is TGTGCCAGCAGCCAAGAAATTCCCGGACAGGGTCTAGGGGAGCTGTTTTTT.